The 21 T cell receptor beta chains below were found in one sample sequenced in a study of tumor-infiltrating lymphocytes in primary liver carcinoma. Co-extracted RNA and DNA came from about 19-30 mg of unsorted bulk tissue. The investigators made TCR beta cDNA from around 530 ng total RNA, using a constant-region primer. The TCR beta library was amplified through three nested multiplex PCR rounds in a modified ARM-PCR procedure. Researchers ran the first two PCR rounds for roughly 10 cycles each with TRBV1-TRBV30 forward primers and a C-beta reverse primer. One entry per CDR3 protein, called by TCRdb with MiXCR from the multiplex PCR reads. The table has 150,000 to 200,000 distinct CDR3 sequences, 85% seen once. The sequencing input was tumor tissue from primary liver carcinoma. All receptors come from a man aged 35 to 55 with primary liver carcinoma and hepatitis B virus infection.

This clonotype is a singleton in its sample. Since a much larger clone is just one base distant, this may be a read error. J is TRBJ2-2 and V is TRBV25-1, with TRBD1 as a possible D gene (5 bases). The CDR3 spans 14 residues. Germline V gene lookup returns CDR1 MGHDK and CDR2 SYGVNS. The CDR3 sequence: CANSESGYTGELFF. The DNA for the CDR3 is TGTGCCAACAGTGAATCAGGGTACACCGGGGAGCTGTTTTTT.

A note on this clonotype: A junction boundary mismatches the germline segment, possibly from a read error. This chain joins TRBV11-3 and TRBJ2-1; the D is unclear. From germline, CDR1 is SGHNT and CDR2 YENEEA. CDR3 length: 14 residues. CDR3 in DNA: TGTGCCAGCAACTTAAGGGTCAGCAACAATGATCAGTTCTTC. This sequence encodes CASNLRVSNNDQFF.

J is TRBJ1-1 and V is TRBV6-5; D not certain. V was pared by 6 bases and J by 5 bases, with 16 bases between. The CDR3 has 14 residues. Per the germline V gene, CDR1 is MNHEY and CDR2 is SVGAGI. The CDR3 loop reads CASRPLGRETEAFF. The CDR3 bases are TGTGCCAGCAGGCCGCTGGGTAGGGAAACTGAAGCTTTCTTT.

This clonotype is a singleton in its sample. The rearrangement links TRBV6-1 to TRBJ2-5, with TRBD2 matching over 7 bases. Germline V gene sequence: CDR1 MNHNS, CDR2 SASEGT. This CDR3 has 15 amino acids. In DNA form, the CDR3 reads TGTGCTGGCAGTGAAGCGCTCAGGCGGGGGGAGACCCAGTACTTC. Protein: CAGSEALRRGETQYF.

For this clonotype: One end of the junction is discordant with germline, which a read error may explain. V is TRBV10-3 and J is TRBJ2-7; TRBD2 aligns across 8 bases. The CDR3 runs 18 residues. Germline-derived CDR1 and CDR2 are ENHRY and SYGVKD. The CDR3 here is CATRAPPGTSLTSGEQYF. As DNA, the CDR3 is TGTGCCACCAGGGCTCCCCCCGGGACTAGTCTTACGTCTGGCGAGCAATACTTC.

This chain connects TRBV7-2 to TRBJ2-1, with 14 nucleotides matching TRBD2. CDR3 size: 15 residues. Germline V gene data show CDR1 as SGHTA and CDR2 as FQGNSA. V lost 8 bases to trimming and J lost 9 bases; unmatched junction nucleotides: 9. The CDR3 spells CASSRLAGGPGEQFF. In DNA form, the CDR3 reads TGTGCCAGCTCCCGACTAGCGGGAGGGCCAGGTGAGCAGTTCTTC.

The V gene is TRBV6-5, the J gene TRBJ2-7; 10 nucleotides match TRBD2. Germline V lookup: CDR1 MNHEY, CDR2 SVGAGI. The CDR3 runs 15 residues. J gave up 5 bases and V 8 bases, and 12 bases lay outside the gene matches. CDR3 bases: TGTGCCAGCGGTTCCCCTAGCGGGAGATCCCACGAGCAGTACTTC. It yields the protein CASGSPSGRSHEQYF.

Concerning this clonotype: One end of the junction varies from germline; a read error may be responsible. The CDR3 nucleotides read TGTGCCAGCAGCCCGAGGGTCTCCGGACTGAAGACTGAAGTTTTCTTT. Translating it yields CASSPRVSGLKTEVFF. The rearrangement links TRBV4-2 to TRBJ1-1; D call uncertain. The CDR3 spans 16 residues. The germline gives CDR1 LGHNA, CDR2 YNFKEQ.

A word on this clonotype: The CDR3 does not close with the conserved phenylalanine or tryptophan, likely indicating a read error. The rearrangement links TRBV19 to TRBJ2-7; TRBD1 might be the D (5 bases). The V end lost 5 bases, the J end lost 5 bases, and 13 bases lay between the germline ends. Germline CDR1 is LNHDA and CDR2 is SQIVND (reference sequence). The CDR3 runs to 13 residues. In DNA form, the CDR3 reads TGTGCCAGTAGTGCAATAGGGGTGAACGAGCAGTACTCC. Protein: CASSAIGVNEQYS.

This rearrangement joins TRBV4-1 to TRBJ1-5, with D possibly matching TRBD1 (5 bases). Trimming removed 0 bases from V and 15 bases from J, with 27 bases in between. CDR3 size: 17 residues. Germline CDR1 and CDR2: MGHRA and YSYEKL. This chain's CDR3 is CASSQDPGTAGNQSRHF. The CDR3 DNA reads as TGCGCCAGCAGCCAAGATCCGGGGACCGCCGGGAATCAGTCCCGGCATTTT.

About this clonotype itself: A read error may account for a junction end that differs from germline. This chain links TRBV6-1 with TRBJ2-1; 7 bases match TRBD2. The CDR3 spans 15 residues. Germline values: CDR1 MNHNS, CDR2 SASEGT. The CDR3 sequence is CGSGVEGASYNEQFF. CDR3 nucleotide sequence: TGTGGCAGCGGGGTCGAAGGAGCGTCCTACAATGAGCAGTTCTTC.

A note on this clonotype: At one end, the junction sequence differs from germline, possibly due to a read error. The chain has TRBV6-1 and TRBJ1-2; D unresolved. This CDR3 spans 14 amino acids. Germline assignment: CDR1 MNHNS and CDR2 SASEGT. The CDR3 sequence: CVSTATAEDYGYTF. In nucleotides, the CDR3 is TGTGTCAGCACCGCGACGGCAGAGGACTATGGCTACACCTTC.

Concerning this clonotype itself: One junction end disagrees with the germline gene, perhaps due to a read error. The chain joins TRBV28 to TRBJ2-6, with a possible D match to TRBD1 (5 bases). Germline CDR1 and CDR2: MDHEN and SYDVKM. The CDR3 extends over 15 amino acids. The DNA for the CDR3 is TGTACCAGCAGTTCTCAGGGTTTTAGGGCCAACGTCCTGACTTTC. This gives the protein CTSSSQGFRANVLTF. Combining the CDR3 with reference TRBV28 and TRBJ2-6 gives the whole variable domain DVKVTQSSRYLVKRTGEKVFLECVQDMDHENMFWYRQDPGLGLRLIYFSYDVKMKEKGDIPEGYSVSREKKERFSLILESASTNQTSMYLCTSSSQGFRANVLTFGAGSRLTVL.

To note about this clonotype: The junction does not match germline at one end; this may be a read error. This rearrangement joins TRBV7-8 to TRBJ2-7, with a weak D call TRBD2 (6 bases). Germline V gene data show CDR1 as SGHVS and CDR2 as FQNEAQ. CDR3 length: 14 residues. Here the CDR3 reads CASNDTGTLHEQYF. CDR3 DNA sequence: TGTGCCAGCAACGATACCGGGACTCTCCACGAGCAGTACTTT. Variable domain in full (rest from reference TRBV7-8 and TRBJ2-7): GAGVSQSPRYKVAKRGQDVALRCDPISGHVSLFWYQQALGQGPEFLTYFQNEAQLDKSGLPSDRFFAERPEGSVSTLKIQRTQQEDSAVYLCASNDTGTLHEQYFGPGTRLTVT.

This chain joins TRBV6-1 and TRBJ2-7; D remains ambiguous. This CDR3 has 13 residues. Germline V gene lookup returns CDR1 MNHNS and CDR2 SASEGT. V was clipped by 2 bases and J by 10 bases, with 15 bases between them. Here the CDR3 DNA reads TGTGCCAGCAGTGAAACTCACGACCTCGGTCAGTACTTC. Encoded protein: CASSETHDLGQYF.

For this clonotype: A read error is likely, as this CDR3 ends without the conserved phenylalanine or tryptophan. The chain combines TRBV4-1 with TRBJ2-2; D is ambiguous. CDR3 length: 13 residues. Germline CDR1 MGHRA, CDR2 YSYEKL. The CDR3 sequence: CASSHAVAGELFS. As DNA, the CDR3 is TGTGCCAGCAGCCACGCCGTAGCCGGGGAGCTGTTTTCT.

This clonotype was seen only once. The J gene is TRBJ1-2, the V gene TRBV12-3 or TRBV12-4; D possibly corresponds to TRBD1 (5 bases). V was clipped by 3 bases and J by 7 bases, with 15 bases between them. This CDR3 spans 14 amino acids. The CDR3 DNA reads as TGTGCCAGCAGTTTCGGGCAAGGGACCGGTGGCTACACCTTC. This translates into CASSFGQGTGGYTF.

A word on this clonotype: With a much larger clone just one base away, this may be a read error. This chain joins TRBV28 and TRBJ2-7, with 8 bases identical to TRBD1. From germline, CDR1 is MDHEN and CDR2 SYDVKM. After removal of 5 bases from V and 5 bases from J, the junction contained 11 bases not matched to a gene. The CDR3 consists of 15 residues. The CDR3 bases are TGTGCCAGCAGTGAACCAGGACAGGGTCACAACGAGCAGTACTTC. This gives the protein CASSEPGQGHNEQYF.

The rearrangement links TRBV2 to TRBJ2-7; 10 nucleotides agree with TRBD1. CDR3 length: 14 amino acids. V lost 9 bases and J lost 3; bases outside the gene matches: 8. CDR1 is SNHLY and CDR2 is FYNNEI in the germline V gene. CDR3 region: CARVRDRGDYEQYF. The CDR3, as DNA: TGTGCCAGGGTGAGGGACAGGGGAGACTACGAGCAGTACTTC.

With respect to this clonotype: Likely a read error: the CDR3 ends without its conserved phenylalanine or tryptophan. The chain joins TRBV29-1 to TRBJ2-1; D may be TRBD2 (5 bases). Between the trimmed V and J ends, which lost 4 bases and 4 bases, there was a span of 20 bases. This CDR3 is built from 16 residues. Germline V gene data show CDR1 as SQVTM and CDR2 as ANQGSEA. CDR3 DNA: TGCAGCGTTGGGTACAGAGCGGCACCCGCATACAATGAGCAGTTCATC. It yields the protein CSVGYRAAPAYNEQFI.

Concerning this clonotype: Germline is not matched at one junction end, which may reflect a read error. J is TRBJ2-3 and V is TRBV29-1, with 7 bases matching TRBD2. The V gene's germline CDR1 is SQVTM and CDR2 ANQGSEA. This CDR3 has 13 amino acids. The CDR3 protein is CSGTLEGGDTKYF. DNA for the CDR3: TGCAGCGGTACCCTAGAGGGAGGGGATACGAAGTATTTT.